These 15 T cell receptor beta chains were sequenced from one sample in a study of human T cells and chemical hapten exposure (dated by TCRdb to the early 2020s). The method was RACE. The sequencer listed for this sample is NextSeq 500. The public reads were reanalyzed by TCRdb: fastp trimming at Q25, MiXCR alignment, in-frame beta chains only. Identical CDR3 protein sequences are pooled into one entry, listed with their most common genes and DNA. This sample holds about 340,000 distinct CDR3 sequences; under 9% were observed only once. The ten top clones hold roughly 8% of the sample. The sample's time point label, decoded: patch test 1, 2 weeks after DPC sensitization. The treatment or condition label for this specimen denotes: therapeutic diphenylcyclopropenone sensitization with weekly scalp DPC. This sample comprised whole blood, obtained in connection with sensitization to the hapten diphenylcyclopropenone (DPC). The receptors were sampled from a woman younger than 35 with alopecia areata. Some clones in this sample may be carry-over from other donors' samples.

By sample fraction, this clonotype is medium-sized. V gene TRBV6-5 combines with J gene TRBJ2-3, with TRBD1 matching 7 bases. Trimming at V came to 5 bases and at J to 6 bases, leaving 11 bases not matched to a gene. The CDR3 length is 15 residues. The germline gives CDR1 MNHEY, CDR2 SVGAGI. CDR3 sequence (DNA): TGTGCCAGCAGTAGACAGGGCGAGATTAGCGATACGCAGTATTTT. Its translation: CASSRQGEISDTQYF.

The gene calls are TRBV6-5 and TRBJ2-3; 9 bases match TRBD2. Germline values: CDR1 MNHEY, CDR2 SVGAGI. After removal of 3 bases from V and 5 bases from J, the junction contained 9 bases not matched to a gene. The CDR3 totals 16 residues. In DNA form, the CDR3 reads TGTGCCAGCAGTTATGTTCCCGGGACTAGCCAAGATACGCAGTATTTT. Protein sequence: CASSYVPGTSQDTQYF.

The table lists this clonotype with many counts. V usage is TRBV29-1 and J usage is TRBJ2-3; 12 positions agree with TRBD2. The germline V gene has CDR1 SQVTM and CDR2 ANQGSEA. The CDR3 sequence is 14 residues long. V shed 4 bases, J shed 1 base, and the junction held 0 bases outside the gene matches. DNA for the CDR3: TGCAGCGTTGGACTAGCGGGGGGCACAGATACGCAGTATTTT. Its protein is CSVGLAGGTDTQYF.

This chain uses TRBV6-5 with TRBJ1-4, with D hard to call. Trimming removed 7 bases at V and 7 bases at J, with 22 bases between. Germline V CDR1 and CDR2: MNHEY, SVGAGI. This CDR3 region has 16 residues. The CDR3 is CASTKGSEVRVEKLFF. CDR3 in DNA: TGTGCCAGCACCAAGGGCTCGGAGGTCCGGGTTGAAAAACTGTTTTTT.

This clonotype turned up a few times. The chain uses TRBV5-1 and TRBJ2-4; D gene uncertain. CDR3 length equals 15 residues. With 1 base removed from V and 5 bases from J, the gap between germline ends came to 13 bases. The germline V gene encodes CDR1 SGHRS and CDR2 YFSETQ. For the CDR3, the DNA is TGCGCCAGCAGCTTGCTAGGGCAGCCAGAAAACATTCAGTACTTC. This translates into CASSLLGQPENIQYF.

This chain links TRBV7-2 with TRBJ1-5; D gene ambiguous. Trimming pared 1 base from V and 5 bases from J, leaving 6 bases between. The CDR3 extends over 13 amino acids. Per the germline V gene, CDR1 is SGHTA and CDR2 is FQGNSA. The DNA for the CDR3 is TGTGCCAGCAGCTTAGAGTTCCATCAGCCCCAGCATTTT. Protein: CASSLEFHQPQHF.

The gene calls are TRBV9 and TRBJ1-1; D might be TRBD1 (6 bases). V lost 2 bases, J lost 0 bases, and 8 bases lay in between. Germline V lookup: CDR1 SGDLS, CDR2 YYNGEE. The CDR3 sequence is 14 residues long. The DNA of the CDR3 is TGTGCCAGCAGCGTCGGGGACATGAACACTGAAGCTTTCTTT. Residues: CASSVGDMNTEAFF.

This clonotype was counted only a few times. V is TRBV12-3 or TRBV12-4 and J is TRBJ2-7; D is unresolved. The CDR3 runs 13 residues. The germline V and J ends were trimmed by 5 bases and 3 bases, with 11 bases remaining between them. CDR3 DNA sequence: TGTGCCAGCAGTCCCGACCCCGGCTACGAGCAGTACTTC. Encoded protein: CASSPDPGYEQYF.

This clonotype was seen only a few times. This rearrangement joins TRBV6-2 or TRBV6-3 to TRBJ2-1; 7 nucleotides align to TRBD2. The CDR3 loop spans 15 amino acids. CDR1 is MNHEY and CDR2 is SVGEGT in the germline V gene. V was pared by 1 base and J by 4 bases, with 4 bases of the junction left unmatched. The CDR3 region has the DNA TGTGCCAGCAGTTACTGGGGTAGCGGGTACAATGAGCAGTTCTTC. Amino acids: CASSYWGSGYNEQFF.

At least ten counts were recorded for this clonotype. The chain couples TRBV20-1 to TRBJ2-1, with 8 bases lining up with TRBD2. V lost 3 bases to trimming and J lost 5 bases; unmatched junction nucleotides: 9. Germline V gene sequence: CDR1 DFQATT, CDR2 SNEGSKA (reference sequence). CDR3 length equals 15 residues. CDR3 sequence: CSASQRGGPNNEQFF. CDR3 in DNA: TGCAGTGCTAGTCAGCGCGGGGGGCCGAACAATGAGCAGTTCTTC.

The gene calls are TRBV3-1 and TRBJ2-7; D possibly matches TRBD1 or TRBD2 (5 bases each). Deletions cut 6 bases from V and 0 bases from J, with 12 bases between. This CDR3 comprises 14 residues. Germline CDR1 and CDR2: LGHDT and YNNKEL (reference sequence). CDR3 DNA: TGTGCCAGCAGTCTCAGGGACGGCTCCTACGAGCAGTACTTC. Protein sequence: CASSLRDGSYEQYF.

The chain couples TRBV14 to TRBJ2-4, with 12 bases identical to TRBD2. Germline lookup yields CDR1 SGHDN and CDR2 FVKESK. The CDR3 covers 20 residues. J was trimmed by 4 bases and V by 0 bases; bases with no gene match: 13. In DNA form, the CDR3 reads TGTGCCAGCAGCCAAGAACACGTGTTTGGACTAGCGGGGTCGAAAAACATTCAGTACTTC. It translates to CASSQEHVFGLAGSKNIQYF.

This clonotype occurred many times. This chain connects TRBV6-5 to TRBJ2-4; the match to TRBD2 covers 8 bases. CDR3 length equals 16 residues. The V segment lost 6 bases and the J segment 6 bases; nucleotides outside the gene matches: 13. CDR1 and CDR2 (germline): MNHEY, SVGAGI. The CDR3 sequence: CASRPIAGTAGNIQYF. As DNA, the CDR3 is TGTGCCAGCAGACCCATAGCGGGAACGGCGGGAAACATTCAGTACTTC.

The sample holds a few counts of this clonotype. The rearrangement links TRBV14 to TRBJ2-1; 9 positions match TRBD2. The CDR3 extends over 17 amino acids. The ends lost 1 base at V and 6 bases at J; junction bases unmatched: 10. Germline V gene data show CDR1 as SGHDN and CDR2 as FVKESK. The CDR3 DNA reads as TGTGCCAGCAGCCAAGTTGGCGGTAGGCGGGGGGGCAATGAGCAGTTCTTC. Translated, it gives CASSQVGGRRGGNEQFF.

V and J are TRBV6-2 or TRBV6-3 and TRBJ1-5; D is perhaps TRBD1 (5 bases). This CDR3 has 13 residues. Germline CDR1 is MNHEY and CDR2 is SVGEGT. V was shortened by 6 bases and J by 7 bases, with 13 bases between the two germline ends. Here the CDR3 DNA reads TGTGCCAGCAGCCAGGGAAGAGAGCAGCCCCAGCATTTT. This sequence encodes CASSQGREQPQHF.